This T cell receptor (beta chain) is drawn from a study of cytomegalovirus exposure and HLA in healthy donors. Germline loops: CDR1 SGHRS, CDR2 YFSETQ. The V gene lost 0 bases and the J gene lost 2 bases, with 8 bases spanning the gap. The CDR3 covers 14 residues. Amplification used 60 Vbeta primers and 13 Jbeta primers. Clones were sequenced by immunoSEQ multiplex PCR, and TCRdb holds only the in-frame ones, with some missing. The sample lists more than 110,000 clones, about 76% occurring once. The chain couples TRBV5-1 to TRBJ2-5; tentative D call: TRBD1 (6 bases). The TCR was taken from a female donor in good health and CMV-seronegative. Source material: PBMCs. CDR3 DNA: TGCGCCAGCAGCTTGGCCGGACAGCAAGAGACCCAGTACTTC. Translation gives CASSLAGQQETQYF. The whole variable domain, remainder taken from reference TRBV5-1 and TRBJ2-5, is KAGVTQTPRYLIKTRGQQVTLSCSPISGHRSVSWYQQTPGQGLQFLFEYFSETQRNKGNFPGRFSGRQFSNSRSEMNVSTLELGDSALYLCASSLAGQQETQYFGPGTRLLVL.